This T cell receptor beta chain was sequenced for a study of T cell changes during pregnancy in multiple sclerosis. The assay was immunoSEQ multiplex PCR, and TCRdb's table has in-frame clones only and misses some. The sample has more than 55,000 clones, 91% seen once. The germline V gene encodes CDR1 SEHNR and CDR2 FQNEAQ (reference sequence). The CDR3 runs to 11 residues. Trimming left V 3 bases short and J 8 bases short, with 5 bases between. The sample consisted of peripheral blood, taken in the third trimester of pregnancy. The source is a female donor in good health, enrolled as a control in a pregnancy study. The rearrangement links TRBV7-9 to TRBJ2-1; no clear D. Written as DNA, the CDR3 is TGTGCCAGCAGCTTCCGAGATGAGCAGTTCTTC. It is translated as CASSFRDEQFF.